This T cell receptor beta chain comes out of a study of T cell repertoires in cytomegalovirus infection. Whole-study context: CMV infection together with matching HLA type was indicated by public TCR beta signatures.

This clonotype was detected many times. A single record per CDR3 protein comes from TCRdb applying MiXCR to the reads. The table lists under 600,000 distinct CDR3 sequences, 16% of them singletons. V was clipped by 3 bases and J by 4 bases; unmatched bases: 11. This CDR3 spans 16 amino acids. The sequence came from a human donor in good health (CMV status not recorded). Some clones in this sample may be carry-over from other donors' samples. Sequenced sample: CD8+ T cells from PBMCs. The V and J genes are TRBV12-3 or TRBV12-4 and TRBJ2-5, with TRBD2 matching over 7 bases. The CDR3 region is CASSLGGWGGRETQYF. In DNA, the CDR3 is TGTGCCAGCAGTTTGGGGGGGTGGGGAGGACGAGAGACCCAGTACTTC.